One sample yielded the 11 T cell receptor beta chains listed below, sequenced in a study of T cells in Graves' hyperthyroidism and ophthalmopathy. RNA transcripts provided the source from which TCR beta CDR3 regions were amplified. Initially, a first-round RT-PCR of the TCR CDR3 employed the HTBI primer set. TCRdb re-derived calls from the multiplex PCR reads in MiXCR, one entry per CDR3 protein. The sample has 50,000 to 60,000 distinct CDR3 sequences, around half seen once. Sequencing used blood. All receptors derive from a woman in her forties or fifties with Graves' ophthalmopathy.

The chain links TRBV18 to TRBJ1-1; D call uncertain. Germline CDR1 and CDR2: KGHSH and LQKENI. This CDR3 region has 14 residues. V lost 1 base and J 4 bases, leaving 10 bases between the germline ends. The CDR3 sequence is CASSPQGEGTEAFF. The CDR3 nucleotides are TGTGCCAGCTCACCACAGGGTGAGGGCACTGAAGCTTTCTTT.

V and J are TRBV7-8 and TRBJ2-1; 10 bases line up with TRBD1. The J segment lost 7 bases and the V segment lost 4 bases, leaving 34 bases of the junction unmatched. CDR1 is SGHVS, CDR2 FQNEAQ, per germline. CDR3 length equals 24 residues. The CDR3 region has the DNA TGTGCCAGCAGCTCGGGACAGGGGACCTTGCCGACGAACACCGGGGAGCTGTTTTTAAATGAGCAGTTCTTC. It yields the protein CASSSGQGTLPTNTGELFLNEQFF.

This clonotype was recorded only once. A read error may produce the germline difference seen at one junction end. The chain combines TRBV30 with TRBJ2-7; tentative D call: TRBD2 (5 bases). Germline CDR1 reads GTSNPN; CDR2 reads SVGIG (reference sequence). The CDR3 loop spans 12 amino acids. CDR3 protein: CACGLHEGEQCF. The CDR3 nucleotides read TGTGCCTGCGGACTCCATGAGGGCGAGCAGTGCTTC.

The genes are TRBV5-6 and TRBJ2-5; D gene ambiguous. Trimming took off 0 bases at V and 9 bases at J, with 24 bases between the two ends. The CDR3 covers 17 residues. Germline V gene lookup returns CDR1 SGHDT and CDR2 YYEEEE. CDR3 loop: CASSLASGATSNQPQYF. The CDR3 nucleotides are TGTGCCAGCAGCTTGGCTTCGGGTGCAACGAGCAATCAGCCCCAGTACTTC.

A few counts support this clonotype. J is TRBJ1-1 and V is TRBV27; D uncertain. The germline V gene encodes CDR1 MNHEY and CDR2 SMNVEV (reference sequence). This CDR3 has 14 amino acids. V was shortened by 0 bases and J by 0 bases, with 5 bases between the two germline ends. The CDR3 DNA is TGTGCCAGCAGTTTATCCCTGTTGAACACTGAAGCTTTCTTT. Protein product: CASSLSLLNTEAFF.

The V call is TRBV19, the J call TRBJ2-5, with D perhaps being TRBD1 or TRBD2 (5 bases each). V lost 7 bases and J lost 8, with 23 bases in between. This CDR3 contains 15 residues. Looked up from germline, CDR1 is LNHDA and CDR2 is SQIVND (reference sequence). CDR3 bases: TGTGCCAGTACCGGCGCCGGGACGGGGCCTAGTACCCAGTACTTC. Residues: CASTGAGTGPSTQYF.

This clonotype came up many times. V and J are TRBV27 and TRBJ2-7, with 11 bases aligning to TRBD2. With 6 bases clipped from V and 1 base from J, the junction kept 2 bases outside the gene matches. Per germline, CDR1 MNHEY and CDR2 SMNVEV (reference sequence). The CDR3 contains 14 residues. The CDR3 DNA is TGTGCCAGCAGGCGGACTAGCGGGTCCTACGAGCAGTACTTC. It specifies CASRRTSGSYEQYF.

This clonotype was recorded many times. A much larger clone sits a single nucleotide away, making a read error possible. The chain uses TRBV7-9 and TRBJ1-2, with D tentatively TRBD1 (5 bases). This CDR3 region has 14 residues. Between the trimmed V and J ends, which lost 1 base and 4 bases, there was a span of 10 bases. From germline, CDR1 is SEHNR and CDR2 FQNEAQ (reference sequence). CDR3 sequence reads: CASSLGQTSYGYTF. The CDR3 nucleotides are TGTGCCAGCAGCTTAGGACAGACTAGCTATGGCTACACCTTC.

As to this clonotype: An end of the junction differs from the germline gene, which may be a read error. CDR3: CDSSRLAGSYNERFF. CDR3 coding DNA: TGTGACAGCAGTAGACTAGCGGGGTCCTACAATGAGCGGTTCTTC. The chain links TRBV11-2 to TRBJ2-1; 11 positions match TRBD2. CDR3 length: 15 residues. Germline assignment: CDR1 SGHAT and CDR2 FQNNGV. The full variable domain, with the rest looked up from reference TRBV11-2 and TRBJ2-1, is EAGVAQSPRYKIIEKRQSVAFWCNPISGHATLYWYQQILGQGPKLLIQFQNNGVVDDSQLPKDRFSAERLKGVDSTLKIQPAKLEDSAVYLCDSSRLAGSYNERFFGPGTRLTVL.

On this clonotype itself: It is likely a read error, because the conserved phenylalanine at the end of the CDR3 is missing. It is unclear where the CDR3 begins or ends on the DNA, so no DNA is shown, and the CDR3 is as TCRdb lists it. The chain carries TRBV7-9 and TRBJ1-5. Both ends counted, the CDR3 spans 12 residues. Germline CDR1 SEHNR, CDR2 FQNEAQ (reference sequence). The CDR3 is CASSPHNEPQRS.

The gene calls are TRBV5-1 and TRBJ2-2; weak D call: TRBD2 (6 bases). V was shortened by 2 bases and J by 6 bases, with 17 bases between the two germline ends. Germline V gene lookup returns CDR1 SGHRS and CDR2 YFSETQ. The CDR3 spans 16 residues. CDR3 in DNA: TGCGCCAGCAGCTTCGGCCCTCCTCGGGAGCCCGGGGAGCTGTTTTTT. Residues: CASSFGPPREPGELFF.